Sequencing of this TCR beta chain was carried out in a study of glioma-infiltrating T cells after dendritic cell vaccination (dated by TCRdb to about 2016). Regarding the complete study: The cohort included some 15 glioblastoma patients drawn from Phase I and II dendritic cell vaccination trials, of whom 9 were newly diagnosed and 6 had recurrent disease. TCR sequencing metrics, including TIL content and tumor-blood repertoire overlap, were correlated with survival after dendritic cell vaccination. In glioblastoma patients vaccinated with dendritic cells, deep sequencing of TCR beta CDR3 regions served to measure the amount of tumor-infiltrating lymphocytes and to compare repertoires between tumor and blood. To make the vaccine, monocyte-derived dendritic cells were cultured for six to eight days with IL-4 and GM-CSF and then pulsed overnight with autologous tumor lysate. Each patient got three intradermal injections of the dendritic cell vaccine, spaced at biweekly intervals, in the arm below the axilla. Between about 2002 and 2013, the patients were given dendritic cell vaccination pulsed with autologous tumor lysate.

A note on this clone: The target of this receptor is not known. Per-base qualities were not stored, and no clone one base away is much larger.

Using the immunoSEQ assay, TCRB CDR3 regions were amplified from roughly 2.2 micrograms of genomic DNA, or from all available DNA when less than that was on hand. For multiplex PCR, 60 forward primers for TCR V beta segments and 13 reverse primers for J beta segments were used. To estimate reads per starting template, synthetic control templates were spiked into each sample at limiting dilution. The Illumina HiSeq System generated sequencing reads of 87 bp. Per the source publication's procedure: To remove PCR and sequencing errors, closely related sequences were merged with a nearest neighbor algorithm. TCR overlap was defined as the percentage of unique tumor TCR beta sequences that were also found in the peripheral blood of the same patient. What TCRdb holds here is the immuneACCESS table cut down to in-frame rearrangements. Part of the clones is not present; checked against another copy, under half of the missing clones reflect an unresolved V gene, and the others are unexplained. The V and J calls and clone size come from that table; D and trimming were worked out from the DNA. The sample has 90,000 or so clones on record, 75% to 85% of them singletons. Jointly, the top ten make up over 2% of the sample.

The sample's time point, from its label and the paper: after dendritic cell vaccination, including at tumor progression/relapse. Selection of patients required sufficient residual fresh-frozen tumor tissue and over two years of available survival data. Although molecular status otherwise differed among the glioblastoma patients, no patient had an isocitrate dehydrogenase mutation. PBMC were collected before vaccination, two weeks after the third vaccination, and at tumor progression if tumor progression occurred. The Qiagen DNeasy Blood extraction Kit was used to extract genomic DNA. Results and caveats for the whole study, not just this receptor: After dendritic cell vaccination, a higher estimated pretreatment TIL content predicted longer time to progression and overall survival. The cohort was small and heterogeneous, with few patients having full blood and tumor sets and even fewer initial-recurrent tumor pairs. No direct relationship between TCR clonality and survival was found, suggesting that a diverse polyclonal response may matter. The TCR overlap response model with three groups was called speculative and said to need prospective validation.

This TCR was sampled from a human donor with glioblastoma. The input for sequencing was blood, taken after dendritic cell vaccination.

The nucleotides read TGCGCCAGCAGCCAGAATACAGGGGGGAGGGGGAACACTGAAGCTTTCTTT. The translation is CASSQNTGGRGNTEAFF. Rearrangement joined TRBV5-1 to TRBJ1-1; 8 central bases correspond to TRBD1. CDR1 is given as SGHRS and CDR2 as YFSETQ, both from the germline V gene. Trimming leaves V shorter by 4 bases and J shorter by 1 base, with the junction holding 12 bases beyond the gene matches. CDR3 length: 17 amino acids, cysteine to phenylalanine. The CDR3 DNA has 51 bases and is translated from base 1.